Shown below are 18 T cell receptor beta chains from a single sample sequenced in a study of cytomegalovirus exposure and HLA in healthy donors. This table comes from immunoSEQ multiplex PCR, and its TCRdb copy is limited to in-frame clones, with some not included. This table holds 120,000 to 150,000 clones, roughly 92% found once. Sequenced input: PBMCs. These receptors were collected from a man younger than 35 in good health and CMV-seronegative.

The rearrangement links TRBV10-2 to TRBJ2-1; 7 nucleotides align to TRBD2. The ends lost 6 bases at V and 7 bases at J; junction bases unmatched: 6. The CDR3 runs to 13 residues. Looked up from germline, CDR1 is WSHSY and CDR2 is SAAADI. The CDR3 loop is CASSRIGGNEQFF. CDR3 DNA sequence: TGCGCCAGCAGCCGGATCGGGGGGAATGAGCAGTTCTTC.

V and J are TRBV30 and TRBJ2-2; 10 bases line up with TRBD1. Unmatched junction bases numbered 7, after V lost 2 bases and J lost 4 bases. Per germline, CDR1 GTSNPN and CDR2 SVGIG (reference sequence). The length of the CDR3 is 16 residues. CDR3: CAWSPRQGATTGELFF. DNA of the CDR3: TGTGCCTGGAGTCCACGACAGGGGGCGACCACCGGGGAGCTGTTTTTT. Filled out from reference TRBV30 and TRBJ2-2, the complete variable domain reads SQTIHQWPATLVQPVGSPLSLECTVEGTSNPNLYWYRQAAGRGLQLLFYSVGIGQISSEVPQNLSASRPQDRQFILSSKKLLLSDSGFYLCAWSPRQGATTGELFFGEGSRLTVL.

The chain recombines TRBV27 with TRBJ2-3, with D hard to call. V was cut by 6 bases and J by 3 bases, with 22 bases left in between. This CDR3 has 17 amino acids. Looked up from germline, CDR1 is MNHEY and CDR2 is SMNVEV (reference sequence). CDR3 residues: CASRPFPMLSFTDTQYF. The CDR3 DNA reads as TGTGCCAGCAGACCCTTCCCTATGTTGTCATTTACAGATACGCAGTATTTT.

The CDR3 protein is CASSLAGAGANEKLFF. DNA for the CDR3: TGTGCCAGCAGCTTAGCGGGGGCAGGGGCTAATGAAAAACTGTTTTTT. V is TRBV7-8 and J is TRBJ1-4, with D perhaps matching TRBD1 (6 bases). The V end lost 0 bases, the J end lost 3 bases, and 11 bases lay between the germline ends. Germline CDR1 reads SGHVS; CDR2 reads FQNEAQ. This CDR3 contains 16 residues.

The chain links TRBV27 to TRBJ1-1, with D perhaps TRBD1 (5 bases). This CDR3 comprises 13 residues. V lost 6 bases and J lost 1, with 9 bases in between. Germline V gene sequence: CDR1 MNHEY, CDR2 SMNVEV (reference sequence). The CDR3 protein is CASSIGQNTEAFF. Written as DNA, the CDR3 is TGTGCCAGCAGCATTGGACAGAACACTGAAGCTTTCTTT.

This clone was detected only once. The chain joins TRBV7-6 to TRBJ1-1; TRBD1 agrees at 8 bases. The CDR3 consists of 14 residues. Germline trimming cut 4 bases from V and 2 bases from J; bases unmatched to any gene: 3. Germline CDR1 reads SGHVS; CDR2 reads FNYEAQ. CDR3 residues: CASSSGQGNTEAFF. Here the CDR3 DNA reads TGTGCCAGCAGCTCAGGACAGGGTAACACTGAAGCTTTCTTT.

This sequence joins TRBV7-3 and TRBJ1-5; tentative D call: TRBD1 (5 bases). Germline V gene lookup returns CDR1 SGHTA and CDR2 FQGTGA. The germline V and J ends were trimmed by 3 bases and 7 bases, with 13 bases remaining between them. The CDR3 runs 14 residues. The chain's CDR3 is CASSFSQGWQPQHF. The CDR3 nucleotides are TGTGCCAGCAGCTTTTCGCAGGGATGGCAGCCCCAGCATTTT.

The chain is built from TRBV10-3 and TRBJ2-1; TRBD1 matches at 7 bases. The V gene end was trimmed by 3 bases and the J gene end by 3 bases; junction bases not matched to a gene: 2. Germline lookup yields CDR1 ENHRY and CDR2 SYGVKD. CDR3 length: 14 residues. CDR3 protein: CAISDNRGYNEQFF. The CDR3 DNA is TGTGCCATCAGTGACAACAGGGGCTACAATGAGCAGTTCTTC.

This chain uses TRBV19 with TRBJ2-7, with a tentative D call TRBD1 (7 bases). Germline-derived CDR1 and CDR2 are LNHDA and SQIVND (reference sequence). The CDR3 is 16 amino acids. Trimming took 10 bases from V and 4 from J, leaving 26 bases between them. Here the CDR3 DNA reads TGTGCCACTCCCGAATCCCGGTCAGGGGGGAGGTACGAGCAGTACGTC. Amino acids: CATPESRSGGRYEQYV.

Comment on this clone: This sample includes further DNA sequences coding for the same CDR3. The V call is TRBV5-1, the J call TRBJ1-2; TRBD1 aligns across 8 bases. The ends lost 5 bases at V and 8 bases at J; junction bases unmatched: 8. The germline V gene encodes CDR1 SGHRS and CDR2 YFSETQ. The CDR3 sequence is 13 residues long. The CDR3 loop reads CASSLGQGGGYTF. The CDR3 DNA sequence: TGCGCCAGCAGTCTAGGACAGGGTGGAGGCTACACCTTC.

This rearrangement joins TRBV11-2 to TRBJ2-5, with 13 bases fitting TRBD2. Germline V CDR1 and CDR2: SGHAT, FQNNGV. The length of the CDR3 is 16 residues. V was clipped by 3 bases and J by 4 bases; unmatched bases: 5. This CDR3 is CASSLRTSGGGETQYF. DNA for the CDR3: TGTGCCAGCAGCTTGAGGACTAGCGGGGGAGGAGAGACCCAGTACTTC.

This chain links TRBV25-1 with TRBJ2-1, with 16 positions matching TRBD2. Germline assignment: CDR1 MGHDK and CDR2 SYGVNS. V trimming: 4 bases; J trimming: 6 bases; junction bases outside the gene matches: 9. The CDR3 runs 18 residues. The CDR3 DNA follows: TGTGCCAGCAGTGCGGGACTAGCGGGAGGGCGCTTTCCCAATGAGCAGTTCTTC. The encoded protein is CASSAGLAGGRFPNEQFF.

This sequence joins TRBV7-9 and TRBJ2-7, with 9 bases fitting TRBD1. CDR3 size: 14 residues. After removal of 4 bases from V and 3 bases from J, the junction contained 4 bases not matched to a gene. The germline CDR1 and CDR2 sequences are SEHNR and FQNEAQ (reference sequence). CDR3 sequence reads: CASSSRDRVYEQYF. In nucleotides, the CDR3 is TGTGCCAGCAGCTCAAGGGACAGGGTCTACGAGCAGTACTTC.

There are a few counts of this clone. V and J are TRBV19 and TRBJ2-2; no firm D call. This CDR3 spans 16 amino acids. Germline CDR1 reads LNHDA; CDR2 reads SQIVND (reference sequence). V lost 7 bases and J 5 bases, leaving 20 bases between the germline ends. The CDR3: CASNSAARRSTGELFF. CDR3 DNA: TGTGCCAGTAACTCGGCGGCTAGGAGAAGTACCGGGGAGCTGTTTTTT.

The chain employs TRBV30 and TRBJ1-5; TRBD1 aligns across 9 bases. Germline V gene lookup returns CDR1 GTSNPN and CDR2 SVGIG (reference sequence). CDR3 length equals 12 residues. This CDR3 reads CALGQGPEPQHF. Written as DNA, the CDR3 is TGTGCTTTAGGACAGGGGCCAGAGCCCCAGCATTTT.

V usage is TRBV25-1 and J usage is TRBJ1-3; perhaps TRBD1 as D (5 bases). The germline gives CDR1 MGHDK, CDR2 SYGVNS. Trimming pared 9 bases from V and 2 bases from J, leaving 11 bases between. The CDR3 has 13 amino acids. CDR3 sequence reads: CASPPGTGNTIYF. The CDR3 DNA sequence: TGTGCCAGTCCACCAGGGACTGGAAACACCATATATTTT.

The rearrangement links TRBV5-6 to TRBJ1-2; 10 positions agree with TRBD1. Per the germline V gene, CDR1 is SGHDT and CDR2 is YYEEEE. V trimming: 4 bases; J trimming: 0 bases; junction bases outside the gene matches: 3. The length of the CDR3 is 15 residues. DNA for the CDR3: TGTGCCAGCAGCCGGGACAGGGGAGCTAACTATGGCTACACCTTC. It yields the protein CASSRDRGANYGYTF.

This chain links TRBV5-6 with TRBJ1-5; 7 bases align to TRBD1. The CDR3 totals 15 residues. From germline, CDR1 is SGHDT and CDR2 YYEEEE. J gave up 0 bases and V 4 bases, and 4 bases lay outside the gene matches. The CDR3 coding sequence is TGTGCCAGCAGCAGGACAGGATATAGCAATCAGCCCCAGCATTTT. It is translated as CASSRTGYSNQPQHF.